Presented here are 23 T cell receptor beta chains from one specimen sequenced in a study of neurological immune-mediated disorders. TCRdb reprocessed the 5' RACE reads with MiXCR, giving one entry per CDR3 protein. The sample yields 39,000 or so distinct CDR3 sequences, about 4.4% seen once. Sequencing was carried out using CD4+ T cells from blood. All receptors derive from a man younger than 35 in good health.

This clonotype was seen ten or more times. The chain couples TRBV5-1 to TRBJ1-2; no clear D gene. The CDR3 has 11 amino acids. V was cut by 5 bases and J by 4 bases, with 6 bases left in between. Germline-derived CDR1 and CDR2 are SGHRS and YFSETQ. The CDR3 loop reads CASRNRYGYTF. The CDR3 nucleotides read TGCGCCAGCAGAAACCGCTATGGCTACACCTTC.

In this sample, this clonotype turned up many times. The chain has TRBV6-2 or TRBV6-3 and TRBJ2-5; 9 positions match TRBD1. Trimming removed 5 bases from V and 6 bases from J; junction bases left unmatched: 10. The CDR3 spans 15 residues. Looked up from germline, CDR1 is MNHEY and CDR2 is SVGEGT. The CDR3 region has the DNA TGTGCCAGCAGTCTCACAGGGGGCTCGGTGAAGACCCAGTACTTC. This gives the protein CASSLTGGSVKTQYF.

This clonotype was picked up many times. The rearrangement joins TRBV12-3 or TRBV12-4 to TRBJ1-6, with D tentatively TRBD1 (6 bases). Trimming removed 2 bases at V and 11 bases at J, with 10 bases between. The CDR3 is 13 amino acids. CDR3 protein: CASSLLRGAPLHF. The CDR3 nucleotides are TGTGCCAGCAGTTTATTAAGGGGGGCACCCCTCCACTTT.

The table lists this clonotype with many counts. The chain employs TRBV7-6 and TRBJ2-2, with 7 bases that match TRBD1. From germline, CDR1 is SGHVS and CDR2 FNYEAQ. The CDR3 totals 16 residues. After removal of 5 bases from V and 3 bases from J, the junction contained 9 bases not matched to a gene. The CDR3 nucleotides read TGTGCCAGCAGCAAGAGGGGGCCGGCGGACACCGGGGAGCTGTTTTTT. Its protein is CASSKRGPADTGELFF.

This clonotype was observed many times. The V gene is TRBV2, the J gene TRBJ2-2; TRBD1 agrees at 7 bases. Trimming at V came to 6 bases and at J to 2 bases, leaving 3 bases not matched to a gene. This CDR3 has 14 residues. Germline V lookup: CDR1 SNHLY, CDR2 FYNNEI. The CDR3 is CASSRQGNTGELFF. For the CDR3, the DNA is TGTGCCAGCAGCCGACAGGGCAACACCGGGGAGCTGTTTTTT.

This clonotype was seen repeatedly, ten times or more. This chain joins TRBV5-1 and TRBJ2-2, with a possible D match to TRBD1 (6 bases). The ends were cut back, 8 bases at V and 1 base at J, with 15 bases in the middle. The germline gives CDR1 SGHRS, CDR2 YFSETQ. This CDR3 contains 15 residues. CDR3 region: CASKTGTQNTGELFF. The CDR3, as DNA: TGCGCCAGTAAAACCGGGACACAGAACACCGGGGAGCTGTTTTTT.

This clonotype was recorded at least ten times. This chain joins TRBV9 and TRBJ1-1; weak D call: TRBD1 (5 bases). The CDR3 is 13 residues long. V lost 5 bases and J 3 bases, leaving 11 bases between the germline ends. Per germline, CDR1 SGDLS and CDR2 YYNGEE. The CDR3 nucleotides are TGTGCCAGCAGTTTTAGCAGGGACACTGAAGCTTTCTTT. Amino acids: CASSFSRDTEAFF.

This clonotype was picked up many times. The gene calls are TRBV7-8 and TRBJ1-6; D is unresolved. The V gene's germline CDR1 is SGHVS and CDR2 FQNEAQ. The V and J ends lost 2 bases and 5 bases respectively, with 10 bases between them. This CDR3 contains 15 residues. CDR3 amino acids: CASSLNWQHNSPLHF. The CDR3 coding sequence is TGTGCCAGCAGCTTAAATTGGCAGCATAATTCACCCCTCCACTTT.

This clonotype was recorded many times. The V call is TRBV19, the J call TRBJ2-3; D possibly corresponds to TRBD1 (5 bases). Germline values: CDR1 LNHDA, CDR2 SQIVND (reference sequence). V was cut by 7 bases and J by 0 bases, with 14 bases left in between. The CDR3 sequence is 15 residues long. The CDR3 DNA reads as TGTGCCAGTACCCCGACAGCCGCTAGCACAGATACGCAGTATTTT. Encoded protein: CASTPTAASTDTQYF.

In this sample, this clonotype turned up many times. The chain is built from TRBV5-6 and TRBJ2-7; a possible D gene is TRBD1 (5 bases). Germline values: CDR1 SGHDT, CDR2 YYEEEE. V was clipped by 4 bases and J by 3 bases, with 11 bases between them. CDR3 size: 13 residues. The CDR3, as DNA: TGTGCCAGCAGCAGGGGCAGGGTCTACGAGCAGTACTTC. Protein: CASSRGRVYEQYF.

This clonotype was detected many times. V is TRBV7-2 and J is TRBJ2-7; D remains ambiguous. CDR3 length: 14 amino acids. V dropped 1 base and J dropped 3 bases, with 10 bases sitting between them. The germline V gene encodes CDR1 SGHTA and CDR2 FQGNSA. The CDR3 spells CASSLGAVGYEQYF. In nucleotides, the CDR3 is TGTGCCAGCAGCTTAGGAGCCGTTGGCTACGAGCAGTACTTC.

This clonotype was seen only a few times. The V and J genes are TRBV7-9 and TRBJ1-5, with D maybe TRBD1 (6 bases). This CDR3 contains 15 residues. The V and J ends lost 1 base and 4 bases respectively, with 11 bases between them. Looked up from germline, CDR1 is SEHNR and CDR2 is FQNEAQ (reference sequence). Here the CDR3 reads CASSLEGGNNQPQHF. The DNA of the CDR3 is TGTGCCAGCAGCTTAGAAGGGGGAAATAATCAGCCCCAGCATTTT.

This clonotype was seen ten or more times. J is TRBJ2-7 and V is TRBV3-1, with D maybe TRBD1 (6 bases). V was clipped by 3 bases and J by 6 bases, with 12 bases between them. Germline CDR1 LGHDT, CDR2 YNNKEL (reference sequence). The CDR3 is made up of 13 amino acids. CDR3 bases: TGTGCCAGCAGCCACAGGGGTCTTGGCGAGCAGTACTTC. This encodes CASSHRGLGEQYF.

The table lists this clonotype with many counts. CDR3 sequence: CASSLRGQINQPQHF. Written as DNA, the CDR3 is TGCGCCAGCAGCTTGCGGGGACAGATCAATCAGCCCCAGCATTTT. This sequence joins TRBV5-1 and TRBJ1-5; 7 nucleotides align to TRBD1. V lost 1 base, J lost 3 bases, and 4 bases stayed unmatched. Germline V lookup: CDR1 SGHRS, CDR2 YFSETQ. The CDR3 is made up of 15 amino acids.

This clonotype was counted at least ten times. The chain is built from TRBV6-5 and TRBJ1-1; D not certain. The germline V gene has CDR1 MNHEY and CDR2 SVGAGI. This CDR3 is built from 11 residues. V was trimmed by 6 bases and J by 12 bases, leaving 14 bases between them. The CDR3, as DNA: TGTGCCAGCAGGTCTGGAGCTTTGCCTTTCTTT. This gives the protein CASRSGALPFF.

This clonotype was observed at least ten times. This chain links TRBV15 with TRBJ2-3; TRBD1 is a possible D gene (6 bases). The CDR3 contains 16 residues. The V gene's germline CDR1 is LNHNV and CDR2 YYDKDF (reference sequence). V was clipped by 0 bases and J by 6 bases, with 16 bases between them. The CDR3 sequence: CATSRDQVHTGDTQYF. The CDR3 region has the DNA TGTGCCACCAGCAGAGATCAGGTCCACACAGGGGATACGCAGTATTTT.

This chain joins TRBV5-1 and TRBJ1-1; D possibly corresponds to TRBD1 (5 bases). The CDR3 covers 16 residues. Germline CDR1 is SGHRS and CDR2 is YFSETQ. The ends were cut back, 1 base at V and 6 bases at J, with 19 bases in the middle. CDR3 sequence (DNA): TGCGCCAGCAGCTTGTCTCAATGGCAGGGCGGTTCTGAAGCTTTCTTT. This codes for CASSLSQWQGGSEAFF.

This clonotype was seen many times. The chain couples TRBV5-1 to TRBJ1-1; D is ambiguous. V was trimmed by 0 bases and J by 2 bases, leaving 5 bases between them. The CDR3 is 13 residues long. Germline lookup yields CDR1 SGHRS and CDR2 YFSETQ. The DNA for the CDR3 is TGCGCCAGCAGCTTGGACAGTAACACTGAAGCTTTCTTT. Translated, it gives CASSLDSNTEAFF.

This clonotype was picked up many times. The chain employs TRBV5-1 and TRBJ2-1; the match to TRBD2 covers 10 bases. In germline, CDR1 is SGHRS, CDR2 YFSETQ. This CDR3 comprises 15 residues. The junction had 6 bases not matched to a gene; V was cut back by 1 base and J by 8 bases. CDR3 coding DNA: TGCGCCAGCAGCTTGACTAGCGGGGTTTTGGATGAGCAGTTCTTC. This encodes CASSLTSGVLDEQFF.

Ten or more counts support this clonotype. J is TRBJ1-1 and V is TRBV14; D ambiguous. Trimming took off 4 bases at V and 0 bases at J, with 12 bases between the two ends. The CDR3 runs 15 residues. Germline V gene lookup returns CDR1 SGHDN and CDR2 FVKESK. The DNA for the CDR3 is TGTGCCAGCAGCCCGGTTAGGACGTTGAACACTGAAGCTTTCTTT. It codes for CASSPVRTLNTEAFF.

This clonotype was observed at least ten times. The chain has TRBV7-3 and TRBJ2-3; 7 bases fit TRBD2. This CDR3 has 15 amino acids. Germline V gene data show CDR1 as SGHTA and CDR2 as FQGTGA. J was trimmed by 4 bases and V by 3 bases; bases with no gene match: 7. DNA of the CDR3: TGTGCCAGCAGCTTGGGAGGGAGGGTCCCAGATACGCAGTATTTT. Encoded protein: CASSLGGRVPDTQYF.

Ten or more counts support this clonotype. V usage is TRBV12-3 or TRBV12-4 and J usage is TRBJ1-1; D is unclear. This CDR3 is built from 12 residues. V lost 6 bases to trimming and J lost 3 bases, with 8 bases between them. DNA of the CDR3: TGTGCCAGCAGCTCAGCATACACTGAAGCTTTCTTT. It is translated as CASSSAYTEAFF.

This clonotype was counted at least ten times. This chain links TRBV9 with TRBJ1-3; 8 bases align to TRBD1. Germline CDR1 is SGDLS and CDR2 is YYNGEE. The ends lost 0 bases at V and 8 bases at J; junction bases unmatched: 7. This CDR3 has 15 amino acids. Here the CDR3 reads CASSVAPGGMDTIYF. In DNA, the CDR3 is TGTGCCAGCAGCGTAGCTCCAGGGGGCATGGACACCATATATTTT.